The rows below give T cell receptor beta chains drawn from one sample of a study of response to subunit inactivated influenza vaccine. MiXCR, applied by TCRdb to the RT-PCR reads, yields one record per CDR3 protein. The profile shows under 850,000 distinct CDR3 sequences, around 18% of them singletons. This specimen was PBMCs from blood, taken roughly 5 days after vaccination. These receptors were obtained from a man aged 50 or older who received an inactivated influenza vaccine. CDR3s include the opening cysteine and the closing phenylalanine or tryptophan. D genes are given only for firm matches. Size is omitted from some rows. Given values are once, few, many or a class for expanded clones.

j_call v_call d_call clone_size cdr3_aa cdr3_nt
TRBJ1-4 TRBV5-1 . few CASRYRTGTNEKLFF TGCGCCAGCAGGTACCGGACGGGAACTAATGAAAAACTGTTTTTT
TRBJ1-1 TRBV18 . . CASSRTQGSAFF TGTGCCAGCTCACGAACACAGGGTTCGGCTTTCTTT
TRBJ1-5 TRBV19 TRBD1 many CATKGAGELQPQHF TGTGCCACGAAGGGGGCAGGGGAACTTCAGCCCCAGCATTTT
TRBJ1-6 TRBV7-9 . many CASSGRNSPLHF TGTGCCAGCAGCGGGCGTAATTCACCCCTCCACTTT
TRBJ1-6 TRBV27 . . CASSEQNSPLHF TGTGCCAGCAGTGAACAGAATTCACCCCTCCACTTT
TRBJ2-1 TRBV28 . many CASSDTGPAKGFGEQFF TGTGCCAGCAGTGACACGGGGCCCGCGAAAGGGTTTGGTGAGCAGTTCTTC
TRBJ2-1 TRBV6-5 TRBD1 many CASSEGTAQFF TGTGCCAGCAGCGAAGGGACAGCCCAGTTCTTC
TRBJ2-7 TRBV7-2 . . CASSSRQRSYEQYF TGTGCCAGCAGCTCTAGACAGCGCTCCTACGAGCAGTACTTC
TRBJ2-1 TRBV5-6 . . CASSLTSGLGQFF TGTGCCAGCAGCTTGACTTCAGGCTTAGGGCAGTTCTTC
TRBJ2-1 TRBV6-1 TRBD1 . CASTPHRGWNEQFF TGTGCCAGCACTCCACACAGGGGGTGGAATGAGCAGTTCTTC
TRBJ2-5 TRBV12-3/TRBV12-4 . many CASSRGQGETQYF TGTGCCAGCAGTCGTGGACAAGGCGAGACCCAGTACTTC
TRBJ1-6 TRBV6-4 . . CASSDRAGNSPLHF TGTGCCAGCAGTGACAGGGCAGGGAATTCACCCCTCCACTTT
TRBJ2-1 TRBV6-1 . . CASSEADLWSSYNEQFF TGTGCCAGCAGTGAGGCTGATCTGTGGAGCTCCTACAATGAGCAGTTCTTC
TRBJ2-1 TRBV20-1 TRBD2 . CSAPGLAGNSQFF TGCAGTGCCCCGGGACTAGCGGGGAATAGTCAGTTCTTC
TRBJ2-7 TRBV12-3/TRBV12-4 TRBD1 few CASSVLVGQGAYEQYF TGTGCCAGCAGTGTCCTTGTTGGACAGGGGGCCTACGAGCAGTACTTC
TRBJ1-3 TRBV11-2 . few CASSVDRVSGNTIYF TGTGCCAGCAGCGTAGACAGAGTCTCTGGAAACACCATATATTTT
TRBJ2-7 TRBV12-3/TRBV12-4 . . CASSFQGRSGEQYF TGTGCCAGCAGTTTTCAAGGGAGGTCTGGGGAGCAGTACTTC
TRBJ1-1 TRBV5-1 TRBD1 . CASSSTGQGRTEAFF TGCGCCAGCAGCTCTACTGGACAGGGAAGGACTGAAGCTTTCTTT
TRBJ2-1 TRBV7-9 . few CASSFSWGYEQFF TGTGCCAGCAGCTTCTCATGGGGGTATGAGCAGTTCTTC
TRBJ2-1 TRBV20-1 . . CSALDSLLNEQFF TGCAGTGCGCTTGACAGCCTCCTCAATGAGCAGTTCTTC
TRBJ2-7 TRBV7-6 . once CASSLGGAVLLSEQYF TGTGCCAGCAGCTTAGGAGGGGCGGTCTTACTTAGCGAGCAGTACTTC
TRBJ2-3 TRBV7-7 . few CASSLQWADTQYF TGTGCTAGCAGCCTCCAATGGGCAGATACGCAGTATTTT
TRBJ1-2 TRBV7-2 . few CASSPSGGNSYGYTF TGTGCCAGCAGCCCGTCCGGAGGGAACAGCTATGGCTACACCTTC
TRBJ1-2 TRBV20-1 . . CSASAVYEYGYTF TGCAGTGCTAGTGCAGTGTACGAATATGGCTACACCTTC
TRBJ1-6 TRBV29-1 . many CSVREGNSPLHF TGCAGCGTTAGGGAGGGAAATTCACCCCTCCACTTT
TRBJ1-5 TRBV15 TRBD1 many CATSRDRVYSNQPQHF TGTGCCACCAGCAGGGACAGGGTTTATAGCAATCAGCCCCAGCATTTT
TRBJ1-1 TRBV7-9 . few CASSPYGNTEAFF TGTGCCAGCAGCCCATATGGTAACACTGAAGCTTTCTTT
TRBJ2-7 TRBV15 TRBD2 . CATSGGGLDEQYF TGTGCCACCAGCGGCGGGGGATTAGACGAGCAGTACTTC
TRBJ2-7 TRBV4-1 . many CASSQRIEWPLSYEQYF TGCGCCAGCAGCCAAAGGATCGAATGGCCACTCTCCTACGAGCAGTACTTC
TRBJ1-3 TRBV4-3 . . CASSQWGPGSGNTIYF TGCGCCAGCAGCCAGTGGGGGCCCGGCTCTGGAAACACCATATATTTT
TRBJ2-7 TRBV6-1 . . CASRIHRSSYEQYF TGTGCCAGCAGGATTCACCGGAGCTCCTACGAGCAGTACTTC
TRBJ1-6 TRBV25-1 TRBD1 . CASSDSRTGRSPLHF TGTGCCAGCAGTGACTCCCGGACAGGGCGGTCACCCCTCCACTTT
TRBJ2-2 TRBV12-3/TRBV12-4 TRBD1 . CASQRQGGTGELFF TGTGCCAGCCAAAGACAGGGCGGCACCGGGGAGCTGTTTTTT
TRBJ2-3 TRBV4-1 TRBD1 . CASSQPGQGGGTDTQYF TGCGCCAGCAGCCAACCCGGACAGGGTGGGGGCACAGATACGCAGTATTTT
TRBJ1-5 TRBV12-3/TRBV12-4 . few CASSLGHRNQPQHF TGTGCCAGCAGTTTAGGGCACAGAAATCAGCCCCAGCATTTT
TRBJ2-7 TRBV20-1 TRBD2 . CSGLAEYEQYF TGCAGTGGGCTAGCGGAATACGAGCAGTACTTC
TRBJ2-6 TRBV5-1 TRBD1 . CASSLVGWDRSLSGANVLTF TGCGCCAGCAGCTTGGTCGGTTGGGACAGGAGCCTCTCTGGGGCCAACGTCCTGACTTTC
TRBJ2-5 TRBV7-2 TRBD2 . CASRTPGTSGQETQYF TGTGCCAGCAGGACACCCGGGACTAGCGGCCAAGAGACCCAGTACTTC
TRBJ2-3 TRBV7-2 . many CASSLGTITDTQYF TGTGCCAGCAGCCTAGGCACTATTACAGATACGCAGTATTTT
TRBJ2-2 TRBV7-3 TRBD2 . CASSSTGGRDPRTGELFF TGTGCCAGCAGCTCTACGGGGGGGCGGGACCCCCGCACCGGGGAGCTGTTTTTT
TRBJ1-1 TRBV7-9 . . CASSLVLAGTEAFF TGTGCCAGCAGCTTAGTGTTGGCGGGCACTGAAGCTTTCTTT
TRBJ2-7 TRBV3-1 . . CASSQPGTPQYF TGTGCCAGCAGCCAACCCGGGACACCTCAGTACTTC